This TCR beta chain was profiled in a study of T cell responses to AZD1222 COVID-19 vaccine. A note on this clone: The antigen is unknown.

This CDR3 is 15 amino acids long. V lost 4 bases and J 1 base, leaving 13 bases between the germline ends. From germline, CDR1 is LNHDA and CDR2 SQIVND (reference sequence). Profiled with immunoSEQ multiplex PCR; TCRdb holds only in-frame clones, not every one. The sample contains about 94,000 clones, 70% to 90% of which appear only once. Whole-study results and caveats: Baseline serology detected seropositivity in only six or seven AZD1222 recipients. Repertoires in all cases were sampled only once the peak T cell response had passed. A reported finding is that nearly half of spike-specific TCRs target unmutated variant regions.

The source material was peripheral blood, sampled on day 0 of AZD1222 vaccination. This TCR was sampled from an adult in good health. This chain links TRBV19 with TRBJ1-1; TRBD1 might be the D (6 bases). The CDR3 region is CASSTLGGGNTEAFF. CDR3 in DNA: TGTGCCAGTAGTACCCTGGGAGGGGGGAACACTGAAGCTTTCTTT. Variable domain in full (rest from reference TRBV19 and TRBJ1-1): DGGITQSPKYLFRKEGQNVTLSCEQNLNHDAMYWYRQDPGQGLRLIYYSQIVNDFQKGDIAEGYSVSREKKESFPLTVTSAQKNPTAFYLCASSTLGGGNTEAFFGQGTRLTVV.